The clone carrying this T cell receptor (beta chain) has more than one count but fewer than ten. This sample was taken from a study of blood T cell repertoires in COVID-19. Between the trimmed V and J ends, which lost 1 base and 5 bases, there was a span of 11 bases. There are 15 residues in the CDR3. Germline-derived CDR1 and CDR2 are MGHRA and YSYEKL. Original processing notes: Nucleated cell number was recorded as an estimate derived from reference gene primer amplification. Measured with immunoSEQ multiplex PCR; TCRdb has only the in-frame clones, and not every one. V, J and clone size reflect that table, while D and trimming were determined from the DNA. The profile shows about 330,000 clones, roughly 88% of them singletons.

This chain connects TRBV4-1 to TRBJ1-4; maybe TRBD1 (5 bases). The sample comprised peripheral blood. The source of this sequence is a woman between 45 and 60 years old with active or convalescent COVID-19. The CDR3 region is CASSQVGLGNEKLFF. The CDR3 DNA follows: TGCGCCAGCAGCCAAGTGGGACTTGGGAATGAAAAACTGTTTTTT.